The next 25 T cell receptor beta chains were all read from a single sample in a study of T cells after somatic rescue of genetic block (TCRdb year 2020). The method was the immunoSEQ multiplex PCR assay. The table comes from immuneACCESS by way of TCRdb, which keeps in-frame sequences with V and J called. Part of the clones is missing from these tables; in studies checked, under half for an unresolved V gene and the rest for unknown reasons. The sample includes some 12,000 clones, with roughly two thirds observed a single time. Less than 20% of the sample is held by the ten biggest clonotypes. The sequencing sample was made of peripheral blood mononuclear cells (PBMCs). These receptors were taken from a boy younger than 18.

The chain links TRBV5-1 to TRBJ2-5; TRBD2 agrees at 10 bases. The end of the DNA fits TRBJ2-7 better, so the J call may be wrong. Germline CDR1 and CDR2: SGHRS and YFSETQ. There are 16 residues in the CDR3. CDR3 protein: CASSPGTSGTTYEQYF. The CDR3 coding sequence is TGCGCCAGCAGCCCGGGAACTAGCGGGACGACCTACGAGCAGTACTTC.

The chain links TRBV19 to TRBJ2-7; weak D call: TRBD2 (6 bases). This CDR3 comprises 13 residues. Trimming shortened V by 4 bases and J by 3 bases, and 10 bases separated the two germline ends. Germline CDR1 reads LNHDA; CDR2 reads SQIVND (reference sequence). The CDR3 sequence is CASSRGLDYEQYF. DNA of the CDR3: TGTGCCAGTAGTAGGGGACTGGACTACGAGCAGTACTTC.

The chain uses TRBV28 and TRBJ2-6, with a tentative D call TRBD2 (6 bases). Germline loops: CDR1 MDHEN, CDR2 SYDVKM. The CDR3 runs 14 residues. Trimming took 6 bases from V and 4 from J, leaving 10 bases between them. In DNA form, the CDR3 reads TGTGCCAGCAGCCTAGGGAGGGGGGCCAACGTCCTGACTTTC. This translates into CASSLGRGANVLTF.

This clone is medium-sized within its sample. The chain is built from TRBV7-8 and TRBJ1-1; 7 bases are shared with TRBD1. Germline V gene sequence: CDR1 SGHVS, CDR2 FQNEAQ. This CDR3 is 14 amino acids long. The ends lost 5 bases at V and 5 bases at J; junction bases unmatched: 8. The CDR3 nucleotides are TGTGCCAGCAGCCCTAACAGGGGATCAACTGAAGCTTTCTTT. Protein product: CASSPNRGSTEAFF.

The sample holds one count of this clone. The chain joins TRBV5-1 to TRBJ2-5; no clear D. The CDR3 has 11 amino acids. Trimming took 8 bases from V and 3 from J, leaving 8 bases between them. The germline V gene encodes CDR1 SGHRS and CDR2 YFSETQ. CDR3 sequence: CARLEKETQYF. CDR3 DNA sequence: TGCGCCAGGTTAGAAAAAGAGACCCAGTACTTC. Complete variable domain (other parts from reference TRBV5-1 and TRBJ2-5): KAGVTQTPRYLIKTRGQQVTLSCSPISGHRSVSWYQQTPGQGLQFLFEYFSETQRNKGNFPGRFSGRQFSNSRSEMNVSTLELGDSALYLCARLEKETQYFGPGTRLLVL.

This CDR3 is CASSFGETQYF. The CDR3 nucleotides read TGTGCCAGCAGCTTCGGAGAGACCCAGTACTTC. The V gene is TRBV5-5, the J gene TRBJ2-5; no definite D call. V dropped 2 bases and J dropped 4 bases, with 3 bases sitting between them. This CDR3 region has 11 residues. In germline, CDR1 is SGHKS, CDR2 YYEKEE (reference sequence).

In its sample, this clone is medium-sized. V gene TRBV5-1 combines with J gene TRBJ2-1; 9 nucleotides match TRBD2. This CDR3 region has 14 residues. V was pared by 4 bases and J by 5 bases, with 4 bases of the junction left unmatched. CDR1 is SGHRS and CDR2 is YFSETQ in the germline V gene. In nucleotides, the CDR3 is TGCGCCAGCAGCACTAGCGGGTGGAACAATGAGCAGTTCTTC. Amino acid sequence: CASSTSGWNNEQFF.

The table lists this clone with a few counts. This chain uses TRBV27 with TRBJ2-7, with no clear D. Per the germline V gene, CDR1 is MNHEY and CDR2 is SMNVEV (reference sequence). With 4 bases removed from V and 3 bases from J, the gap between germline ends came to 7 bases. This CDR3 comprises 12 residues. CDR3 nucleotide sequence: TGTGCCAGCAGTTGGGGAAACTACGAGCAGTACTTC. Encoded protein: CASSWGNYEQYF.

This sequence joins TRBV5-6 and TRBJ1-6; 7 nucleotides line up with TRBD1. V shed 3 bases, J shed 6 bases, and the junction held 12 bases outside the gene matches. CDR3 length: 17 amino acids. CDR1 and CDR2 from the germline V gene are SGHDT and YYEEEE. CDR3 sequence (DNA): TGTGCCAGCAGCTCCGGTTGGTGGGCAGGGGGTAATTCACCCCTCCACTTT. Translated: CASSSGWWAGGNSPLHF.

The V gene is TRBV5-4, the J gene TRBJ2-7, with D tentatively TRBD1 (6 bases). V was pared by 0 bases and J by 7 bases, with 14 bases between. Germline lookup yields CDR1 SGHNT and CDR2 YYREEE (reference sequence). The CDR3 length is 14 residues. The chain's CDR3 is CASSLAGAPSEQYF. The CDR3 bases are TGTGCCAGCAGCTTGGCAGGGGCCCCATCGGAGCAGTACTTC.

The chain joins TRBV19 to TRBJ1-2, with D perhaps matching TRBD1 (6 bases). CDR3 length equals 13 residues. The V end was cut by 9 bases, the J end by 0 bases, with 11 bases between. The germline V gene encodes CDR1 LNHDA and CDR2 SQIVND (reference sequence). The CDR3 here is CASRTEANYGYTF. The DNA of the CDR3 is TGTGCCAGCCGGACAGAAGCTAACTATGGCTACACCTTC.

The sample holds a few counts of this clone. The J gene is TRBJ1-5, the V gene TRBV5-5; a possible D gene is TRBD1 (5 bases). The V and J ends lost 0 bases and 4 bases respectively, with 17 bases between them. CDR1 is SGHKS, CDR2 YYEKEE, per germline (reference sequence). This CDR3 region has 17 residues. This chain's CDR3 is CASSLGQGGGWNQPQHF. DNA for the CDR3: TGTGCCAGCAGCTTGGGGCAGGGTGGGGGGTGGAATCAGCCCCAGCATTTT. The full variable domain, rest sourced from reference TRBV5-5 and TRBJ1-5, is DAGVTQSPTHLIKTRGQQVTLRCSPISGHKSVSWYQQVLGQGPQFIFQYYEKEERGRGNFPDRFSARQFPNYSSELNVNALLLGDSALYLCASSLGQGGGWNQPQHFGDGTRLSIL.

The CDR3 coding sequence is TGTGCCAGCAGTATGGATACGCAGTATTTT. The encoded protein is CASSMDTQYF. The chain is built from TRBV7-9 and TRBJ2-3; D remains ambiguous. V was cut by 6 bases and J by 6 bases, with 4 bases left in between. CDR1 and CDR2 from the germline V gene are SEHNR and FQNEAQ (reference sequence). The CDR3 length is 10 residues.

The CDR3 DNA reads as TGTGCCTGGAGTGCTCCTAGGACAGGGCCAGATACGCAGTATTTT. This encodes CAWSAPRTGPDTQYF. This chain connects TRBV30 to TRBJ2-3; TRBD1 agrees at 8 bases. Germline V CDR1 and CDR2: GTSNPN, SVGIG (reference sequence). The CDR3 extends over 15 amino acids. Losses at the gene ends were 1 base for V and 4 bases for J; bases not matched to a gene: 7.

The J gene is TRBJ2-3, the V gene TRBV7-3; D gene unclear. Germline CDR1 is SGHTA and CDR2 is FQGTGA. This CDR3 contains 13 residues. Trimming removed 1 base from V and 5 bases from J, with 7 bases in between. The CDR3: CASSLRGRDTQYF. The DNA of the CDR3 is TGTGCCAGCAGCTTAAGGGGTAGAGATACGCAGTATTTT.

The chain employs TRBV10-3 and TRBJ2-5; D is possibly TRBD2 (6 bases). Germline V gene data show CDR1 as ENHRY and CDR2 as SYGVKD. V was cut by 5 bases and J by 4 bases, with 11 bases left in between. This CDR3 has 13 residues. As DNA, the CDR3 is TGTGCCATCAGTCGGCAGGGAGGAGAGACCCAGTACTTC. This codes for CAISRQGGETQYF.

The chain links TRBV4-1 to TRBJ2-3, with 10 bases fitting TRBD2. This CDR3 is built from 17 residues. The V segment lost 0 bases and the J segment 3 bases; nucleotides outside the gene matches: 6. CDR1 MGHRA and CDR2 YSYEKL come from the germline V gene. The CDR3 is CASSQESGSGRTDTQYF. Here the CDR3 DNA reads TGCGCCAGCAGCCAAGAAAGCGGTAGCGGGAGGACAGATACGCAGTATTTT.

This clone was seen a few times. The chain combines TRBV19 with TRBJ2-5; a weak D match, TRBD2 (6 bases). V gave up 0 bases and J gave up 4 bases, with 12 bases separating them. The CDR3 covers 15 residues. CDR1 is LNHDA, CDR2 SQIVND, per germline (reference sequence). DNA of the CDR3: TGTGCCAGTAGTATAGATCAGGAGGAGGGAGAGACCCAGTACTTC. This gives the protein CASSIDQEEGETQYF. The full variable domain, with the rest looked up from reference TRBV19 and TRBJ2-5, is DGGITQSPKYLFRKEGQNVTLSCEQNLNHDAMYWYRQDPGQGLRLIYYSQIVNDFQKGDIAEGYSVSREKKESFPLTVTSAQKNPTAFYLCASSIDQEEGETQYFGPGTRLLVL.

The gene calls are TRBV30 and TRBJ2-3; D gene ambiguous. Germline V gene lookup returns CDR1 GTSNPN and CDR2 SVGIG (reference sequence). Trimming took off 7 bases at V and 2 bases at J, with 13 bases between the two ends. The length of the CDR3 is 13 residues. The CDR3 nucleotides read TGTGCCTCCAAGAACGCCCTCACAGATACGCAGTATTTT. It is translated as CASKNALTDTQYF.

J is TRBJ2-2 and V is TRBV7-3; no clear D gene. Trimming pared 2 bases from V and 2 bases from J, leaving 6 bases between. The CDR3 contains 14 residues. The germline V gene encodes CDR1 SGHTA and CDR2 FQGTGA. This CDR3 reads CASSLGVNTGELFF. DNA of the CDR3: TGTGCCAGCAGCTTAGGAGTAAACACCGGGGAGCTGTTTTTT.

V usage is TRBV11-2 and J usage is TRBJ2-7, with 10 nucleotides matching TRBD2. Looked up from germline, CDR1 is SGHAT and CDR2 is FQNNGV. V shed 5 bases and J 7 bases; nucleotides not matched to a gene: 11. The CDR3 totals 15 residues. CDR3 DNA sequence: TGTGCCAGCAGCCTCCAGCGGGAGGGCCTAGGGGAGCAGTACTTC. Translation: CASSLQREGLGEQYF. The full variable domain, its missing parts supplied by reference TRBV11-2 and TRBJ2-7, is EAGVAQSPRYKIIEKRQSVAFWCNPISGHATLYWYQQILGQGPKLLIQFQNNGVVDDSQLPKDRFSAERLKGVDSTLKIQPAKLEDSAVYLCASSLQREGLGEQYFGPGTRLTVT.

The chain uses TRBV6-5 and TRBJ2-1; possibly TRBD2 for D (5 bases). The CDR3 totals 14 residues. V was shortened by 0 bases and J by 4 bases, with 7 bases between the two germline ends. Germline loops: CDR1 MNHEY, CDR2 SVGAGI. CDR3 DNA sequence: TGTGCCAGCAGTTACTCCACTAGATACAATGAGCAGTTCTTC. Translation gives CASSYSTRYNEQFF.

CDR3: CAISGHLEAFF. As DNA, the CDR3 is TGTGCCATCAGTGGACACCTTGAAGCTTTCTTT. The V call is TRBV10-3, the J call TRBJ1-1; D gene ambiguous. The CDR3 has 11 residues. Trimming stripped 4 bases from V and 7 bases from J, with 7 bases between. Germline values: CDR1 ENHRY, CDR2 SYGVKD.

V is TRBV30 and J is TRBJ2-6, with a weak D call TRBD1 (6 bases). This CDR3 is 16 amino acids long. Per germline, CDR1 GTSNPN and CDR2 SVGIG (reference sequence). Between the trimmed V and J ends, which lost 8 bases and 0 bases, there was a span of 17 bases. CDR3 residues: CAGNREPYSGANVLTF. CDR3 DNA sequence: TGTGCCGGAAACAGGGAGCCGTACTCTGGGGCCAACGTCCTGACTTTC.

The CDR3 loop is CASSYGETYEQYF. In nucleotides, the CDR3 is TGTGCCAGCAGTTACGGGGAGACCTACGAGCAGTACTTC. The chain joins TRBV6-5 to TRBJ2-7; TRBD2 is a possible D gene (5 bases). The CDR3 contains 13 residues. V dropped 2 bases and J dropped 2 bases, with 7 bases sitting between them. From germline, CDR1 is MNHEY and CDR2 SVGAGI.